This T cell receptor beta chain came from a study of metastatic and nonmetastatic thyroid tumors. Study-level information: Malignant and benign thyroid patients had repertoires compared in peripheral blood and tumor or nodule tissue.

Study-wide results and limits: Benign nodules reportedly had significantly lower TCR beta diversity than malignant thyroid tumors in blood and tumor.

Germline V gene lookup returns CDR1 LGHDT and CDR2 YNNKEL (reference sequence). The CDR3 covers 15 residues. V was trimmed by 0 bases and J by 2 bases, leaving 10 bases between them. No treatment had been given to any patient before thyroid surgery. TCRdb re-analyzed the PCR reads through MiXCR. The sample holds roughly 70,000 clones, around 19% seen once. The table lists this clone with many counts. The target antigen is unknown. The sequence came from a female donor with papillary thyroid cancer or a benign thyroid nodule (not recorded which). Some clones in this sample may be carry-over from other donors' samples. The sample was blood. The rearrangement joins TRBV3-1 to TRBJ1-2; D is unclear. In nucleotides, the CDR3 is TGTGCCAGCAGCCAAGACTCAGAGCTCAACTATGGCTACACCTTC. This translates into CASSQDSELNYGYTF.